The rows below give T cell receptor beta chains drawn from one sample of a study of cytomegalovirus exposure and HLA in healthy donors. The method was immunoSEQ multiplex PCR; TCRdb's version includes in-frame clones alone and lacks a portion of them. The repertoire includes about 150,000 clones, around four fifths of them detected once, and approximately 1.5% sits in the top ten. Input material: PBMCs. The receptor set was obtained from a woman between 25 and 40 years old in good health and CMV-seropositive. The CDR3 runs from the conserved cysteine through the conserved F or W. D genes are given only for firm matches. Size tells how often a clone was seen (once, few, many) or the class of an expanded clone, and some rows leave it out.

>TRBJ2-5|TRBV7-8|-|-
TGTGCCAGCAGCTTAGGAGGGTGGGAGACCCAGTACTTC
CASSLGGWETQYF
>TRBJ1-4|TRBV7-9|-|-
TGTGCCAGCAGCGCCGATACAGCGGGATATAATGAAAAACTGTTTTTT
CASSADTAGYNEKLFF
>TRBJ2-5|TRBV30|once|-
TGTGCCTGGACCGGCCAAGAGACCCAGTACTTC
CAWTGQETQYF
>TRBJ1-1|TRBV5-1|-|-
TGCGCCAGCAGCTTTGAGGAGGGGAACACTGAAGCTTTCTTT
CASSFEEGNTEAFF
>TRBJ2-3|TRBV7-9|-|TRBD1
TGTGCCAGCAGCTTAGGAGCTGGGACAGGGGGAACAGATACGCAGTATTTT
CASSLGAGTGGTDTQYF
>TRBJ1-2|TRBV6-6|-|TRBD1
TGTGCCAGCAGTCTGGACAGGGACTATGGCTACACCTTC
CASSLDRDYGYTF
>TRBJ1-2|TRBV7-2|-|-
TGTGCCAGCAGTCAGACAGGCGCTATGTCTGGCTACACCTTC
CASSQTGAMSGYTF
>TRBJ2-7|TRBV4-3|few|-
TGCGCCAGCAGCCAAGAATCGAGAAACTACGAGCAGTACTTC
CASSQESRNYEQYF
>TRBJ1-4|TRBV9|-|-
TGTGCCAGCAGCTTAACCCCGACAGGTCAGGGGGAAAAACTGTTTTTT
CASSLTPTGQGEKLFF
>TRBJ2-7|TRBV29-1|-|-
TGCAGCGTTGAAGACCAGGCCTACGAGCAGTACTTC
CSVEDQAYEQYF
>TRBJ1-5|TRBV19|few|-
TGTGCCAGTAGGCAGTTCAATCAGCCCCAGCATTTT
CASRQFNQPQHF
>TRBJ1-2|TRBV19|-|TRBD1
TGTGCCAGTAGCAAAGTCAGACAGGGGCCGGGAGGCTACACCTTC
CASSKVRQGPGGYTF
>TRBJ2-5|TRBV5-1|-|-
TGCGCCAGCAGCGAGAACCAAGAGACCCAGTACTTC
CASSENQETQYF
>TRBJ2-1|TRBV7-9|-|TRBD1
TGTGCCAGCAGCGCCCGAGGGACAGGGGAGAATAATGAGCAGTTCTTC
CASSARGTGENNEQFF
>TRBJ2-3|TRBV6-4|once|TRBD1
TGTGCCAGCAGTGACTCTCCCAGGGGGCGCACCACAGATACGCAGTATTTT
CASSDSPRGRTTDTQYF
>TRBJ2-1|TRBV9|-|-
TGTGCCAGCAGGCCCCTTGACGGGAGCTCCTACAATGAGCAGTTCTTC
CASRPLDGSSYNEQFF
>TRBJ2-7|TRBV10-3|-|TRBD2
TGTGCCATCAGTGAGTTAGCTGGCGGGAGAGGAGCCTACGAGCAGTACTTC
CAISELAGGRGAYEQYF
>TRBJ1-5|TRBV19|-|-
TGTGCCAGTAGTGAGAGGGATAGCAATCAGCCCCAGCATTTT
CASSERDSNQPQHF
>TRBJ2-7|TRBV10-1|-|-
TGCGCCAGCAGTGAGAACTTCGGGAGTAATCCCGGCGAGCAGTACTTC
CASSENFGSNPGEQYF
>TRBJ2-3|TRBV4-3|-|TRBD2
TGCGCCAGCAGCCTCTACGGACTAGCGGGACGGACAGATACGCAGTATTTT
CASSLYGLAGRTDTQYF
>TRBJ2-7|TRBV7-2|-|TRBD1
TGTGCCAGCAGCGGAAGAACTAGGGGACAGGGAATTTCCTACGAGCAGTACTTC
CASSGRTRGQGISYEQYF
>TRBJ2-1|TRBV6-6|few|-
TGTGCCAGCGTGCGTGGTCCGAGCTCCTACAATGAGCAGTTCTTC
CASVRGPSSYNEQFF